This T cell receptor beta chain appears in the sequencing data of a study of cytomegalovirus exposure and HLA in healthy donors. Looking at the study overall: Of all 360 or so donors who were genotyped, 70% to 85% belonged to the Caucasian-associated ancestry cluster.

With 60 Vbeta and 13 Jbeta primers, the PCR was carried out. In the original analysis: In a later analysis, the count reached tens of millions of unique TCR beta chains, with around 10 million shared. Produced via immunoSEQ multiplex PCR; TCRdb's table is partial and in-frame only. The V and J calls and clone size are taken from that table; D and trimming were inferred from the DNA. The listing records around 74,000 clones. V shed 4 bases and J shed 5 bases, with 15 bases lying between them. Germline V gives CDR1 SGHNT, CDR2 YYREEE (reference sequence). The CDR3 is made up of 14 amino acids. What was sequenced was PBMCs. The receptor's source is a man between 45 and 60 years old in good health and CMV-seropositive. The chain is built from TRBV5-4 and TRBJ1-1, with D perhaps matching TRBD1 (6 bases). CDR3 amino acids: CASSPQQGRTEAFF. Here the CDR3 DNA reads TGTGCCAGCAGCCCTCAACAGGGTAGGACTGAAGCTTTCTTT.